This T cell receptor (beta chain) derives from a study of regulatory T cells in long-lasting Graves disease. Study-level background: Graves' patients, diagnosed recently, had received antithyroid drugs under 3 months.

This clonotype was detected many times. Its antigen remains unidentified. The time point here: newly diagnosed GD, antithyroid drugs for less than 3 months. After RNA was extracted from PBMCs, the TCR library was made from it. Overall study findings and caveats: Under persistent disease, TRBV28, TRBJ1-2 and TRBJ2-5 were used preferentially. New patients shared about a thousand public clonotypes, fewer than the approximately 2,700 shared by persistent patients. Since the sample size was small, accuracy may have been reduced.

Building of the TCR beta libraries involved iRepertoire HTBI primers and Arm-PCR of CDR3 regions. TCRdb recomputed calls from the multiplex PCR reads with MiXCR, one row per CDR3 protein. The data hold more than 300,000 distinct CDR3 sequences, with 15% to 20% observed a single time. Germline V gene data show CDR1 as SGHRS and CDR2 as YFSETQ. The CDR3 loop spans 14 amino acids. Trimming removed 2 bases at V and 1 base at J, with 9 bases between. A further study also used this sample, focusing on T cells in Graves' hyperthyroidism and ophthalmopathy.

V is TRBV5-1 and J is TRBJ1-1; D is possibly TRBD1 (5 bases). This specimen consisted of peripheral blood mononuclear cells (PBMCs), obtained at new diagnosis, from a patient treated with antithyroid drugs. This receptor was obtained from a woman aged 18 to 35 with Graves disease. The CDR3 nucleotides are TGCGCCAGCAGCTTCAAGGACAAGAACACTGAAGCTTTCTTT. Its translation: CASSFKDKNTEAFF. The full variable domain, completed using reference TRBV5-1 and TRBJ1-1, is KAGVTQTPRYLIKTRGQQVTLSCSPISGHRSVSWYQQTPGQGLQFLFEYFSETQRNKGNFPGRFSGRQFSNSRSEMNVSTLELGDSALYLCASSFKDKNTEAFFGQGTRLTVV.